This is a list of T cell receptor beta chains from one sample in a study of blood T cell repertoires in COVID-19. This table comes from immunoSEQ multiplex PCR, and its TCRdb copy is limited to in-frame clones, with some not included. Among nearly 350,000 clones listed, 87% were seen once. The sequenced sample consisted of peripheral blood. The receptor source for this set is a woman aged 45 to 65 with COVID-19, enrolled during active disease. CDR3s include the opening cysteine and the closing phenylalanine or tryptophan. A D gene is named only where the DNA matches it firmly. A clone size is listed for some rows: how often the clone was seen (once, few, many), or a class if it is expanded.

TRBV5-1,NA,TRBJ1-2,NA,CASHSGVRYGYTF,TGCGCCAGCCACTCGGGGGTCAGATATGGCTACACCTTC
TRBV7-2,NA,TRBJ2-5,NA,CASSLAGGREETQYF,TGTGCCAGCAGCTTAGCGGGGGGTCGCGAAGAGACCCAGTACTTC
TRBV6-6,NA,TRBJ2-3,TRBD2,CASINGGGGTDTQYF,TGTGCCAGCATAAACGGGGGGGGTGGCACAGATACGCAGTATTTT
TRBV5-4,NA,TRBJ2-1,NA,CASSLSGRSGNEQFF,TGTGCCAGCAGCTTGTCGGGAAGGTCGGGCAATGAGCAGTTCTTC
TRBV9,NA,TRBJ1-6,NA,CASSDRAQSPLHF,TGTGCCAGCAGCGACAGGGCTCAATCACCCCTCCACTTT
TRBV7-2,NA,TRBJ2-7,NA,CASSRLHADEQYF,TGTGCCAGCAGCCGTCTTCACGCGGACGAGCAGTACTTC
TRBV12-3/TRBV12-4,NA,TRBJ1-1,NA,CATVSVGNTEAFF,TGTGCCACCGTGAGCGTGGGGAACACTGAAGCTTTCTTT
TRBV9,NA,TRBJ2-7,NA,CASSTTSSYEQYF,TGTGCCAGCAGCACCACGAGTTCCTACGAGCAGTACTTC
TRBV9,NA,TRBJ2-6,NA,CASSVDGDGYGANVLTF,TGTGCCAGCAGCGTAGACGGGGATGGTTACGGGGCCAACGTCCTGACTTTC
TRBV6-5,NA,TRBJ1-5,TRBD1,CASSRTGWGQPQHF,TGTGCCAGCAGTCGGACAGGGTGGGGTCAGCCCCAGCATTTT
TRBV3-1/TRBV3-2,NA,TRBJ2-4,NA,CASSRLGPENIQYF,TGTGCCAGCAGCCGATTGGGGCCCGAAAACATTCAGTACTTC
TRBV11-2,NA,TRBJ2-3,NA,CASSFSGRAAHTQYF,TGTGCCAGCAGCTTTTCTGGCAGGGCCGCGCATACGCAGTATTTT
TRBV5-1,NA,TRBJ2-2,TRBD2,CASSYSSGSNTGELFF,TGCGCCAGCAGCTATTCTAGCGGGAGCAACACCGGGGAGCTGTTTTTT
TRBV5-8,NA,TRBJ1-3,NA,CASILQANLPGNTIYF,TGTGCCAGCATTCTTCAGGCCAACCTTCCTGGAAACACCATATATTTT
TRBV4-1,NA,TRBJ1-2,NA,CASSQDSAPYGYTF,TGCGCCAGCAGCCAAGATAGTGCCCCGTATGGCTACACCTTC
TRBV5-1,once,TRBJ2-6,NA,CASSLEGHSSGANVLTF,TGCGCCAGCAGCTTGGAGGGACATTCCTCTGGGGCCAACGTCCTGACTTTC
TRBV19,NA,TRBJ1-5,NA,CASSRRDTVQPQHF,TGTGCCAGTAGCCGCAGGGATACGGTGCAGCCCCAGCATTTT
TRBV11-2,NA,TRBJ2-7,NA,CASSLGAGQQYF,TGTGCCAGCAGCTTAGGGGCAGGACAACAGTACTTC
TRBV11-2,few,TRBJ1-2,NA,CASSFLDSTYGYTF,TGTGCCAGCAGCTTTTTAGACAGCACCTATGGCTACACCTTC
TRBV29-1,NA,TRBJ2-7,NA,CSVVMPGKRRTYEQYF,TGCAGCGTTGTTATGCCAGGCAAACGAAGAACCTACGAGCAGTACTTC
TRBV30,few,TRBJ2-7,TRBD1,CAWRDTGQGKQYF,TGTGCCTGGAGGGATACGGGACAGGGCAAGCAGTACTTC
TRBV5-6,NA,TRBJ2-7,TRBD2,CASSLGTSGREYF,TGTGCCAGCAGCTTGGGGACTAGCGGGAGAGAGTACTTC
TRBV6-1,NA,TRBJ2-3,TRBD2,CASRPLAGSDTQYF,TGTGCCAGCAGACCACTAGCGGGGTCAGATACGCAGTATTTT
TRBV19,once,TRBJ1-1,NA,CASSMMWPNTEAFF,TGTGCCAGTAGTATGATGTGGCCGAACACTGAAGCTTTCTTT
TRBV4-2,NA,TRBJ2-4,TRBD2,CASSQDLGTSGRAGYF,TGTGCCAGCAGCCAAGATCTAGGGACTAGCGGGAGGGCCGGGTACTTC
TRBV6-6,NA,TRBJ1-3,NA,CASSYSGQGGNTIYF,TGTGCCAGCAGTTACTCGGGGCAGGGCGGAAACACCATATATTTT
TRBV3-1/TRBV3-2,NA,TRBJ2-7,TRBD1,CASSQKSLGTGLNEQYF,TGTGCCAGCAGCCAAAAGTCTTTGGGGACAGGGTTAAACGAGCAGTACTTC
TRBV7-6,NA,TRBJ2-7,NA,CASSLVGEGAYEQYF,TGTGCCAGCAGCTTAGTCGGGGAGGGGGCCTACGAGCAGTACTTC
TRBV29-1,NA,TRBJ1-1,NA,CSVGGFLANTEAFF,TGCAGCGTAGGAGGGTTTCTCGCGAACACTGAAGCTTTCTTT
TRBV30,NA,TRBJ1-1,NA,CAWSAGSIEAFF,TGTGCCTGGAGCGCCGGTTCGATTGAAGCTTTCTTT
TRBV19,NA,TRBJ1-1,NA,CASSKQVNTEAFF,TGTGCCAGTAGCAAACAAGTGAACACTGAAGCTTTCTTT
TRBV11-3,NA,TRBJ2-3,TRBD2,CASSFGLGRAQYF,TGTGCCAGCAGCTTCGGTTTGGGGAGGGCGCAGTATTTT
TRBV30,NA,TRBJ1-5,NA,CAWSVGDSNQPQHF,TGTGCCTGGAGTGTAGGGGATAGCAATCAGCCCCAGCATTTT
TRBV9,NA,TRBJ2-2,TRBD2,CASSVALAGNTGELFF,TGTGCCAGCAGCGTAGCTCTAGCGGGGAACACCGGGGAGCTGTTTTTT
TRBV9,few,TRBJ2-1,TRBD2,CASSDGTGTGRYNEQFF,TGTGCCAGCAGCGACGGTACGGGGACCGGGAGGTACAATGAGCAGTTCTTC
TRBV27,NA,TRBJ2-1,TRBD2,CASRSAGGVHNEQFF,TGTGCCAGCAGGAGTGCGGGAGGTGTCCACAATGAGCAGTTCTTC
TRBV5-1,NA,TRBJ1-5,NA,CASRNSSNSNQPQHF,TGCGCCAGCAGGAACAGCTCGAATAGCAATCAGCCCCAGCATTTT